This T cell receptor (beta chain) was captured in a study of blood T cell repertoires in COVID-19. Study information: In each case, the material was cDNA or gDNA derived from T cells, B-cell-depleted T cells, or PBMCs.

The method was immunoSEQ multiplex PCR; TCRdb's version includes in-frame clones alone and lacks a portion of them. The table has some 300,000 clones, around 89% seen once; the top ten hold 6.3%. Germline V gene sequence: CDR1 SGHNT, CDR2 YYREEE (reference sequence). V lost 3 bases to trimming and J lost 2 bases; unmatched junction nucleotides: 1. The CDR3 is 15 amino acids. Seattle cases were enrolled at active infection and followed longitudinally. The sequencing sample was made of peripheral blood. This receptor was taken from a woman in her forties or fifties with COVID-19, enrolled during active disease. This rearrangement joins TRBV5-4 to TRBJ2-7; 14 bases agree with TRBD2. This CDR3 is CASSSGLAGAYEQYF. Written as DNA, the CDR3 is TGTGCCAGCAGCTCGGGACTAGCGGGAGCCTACGAGCAGTACTTC. The variable domain in full, with the rest retrieved from reference TRBV5-4 and TRBJ2-7, is ETGVTQSPTHLIKTRGQQVTLRCSSQSGHNTVSWYQQALGQGPQFIFQYYREEENGRGNFPPRFSGLQFPNYSSELNVNALELDDSALYLCASSSGLAGAYEQYFGPGTRLTVT.